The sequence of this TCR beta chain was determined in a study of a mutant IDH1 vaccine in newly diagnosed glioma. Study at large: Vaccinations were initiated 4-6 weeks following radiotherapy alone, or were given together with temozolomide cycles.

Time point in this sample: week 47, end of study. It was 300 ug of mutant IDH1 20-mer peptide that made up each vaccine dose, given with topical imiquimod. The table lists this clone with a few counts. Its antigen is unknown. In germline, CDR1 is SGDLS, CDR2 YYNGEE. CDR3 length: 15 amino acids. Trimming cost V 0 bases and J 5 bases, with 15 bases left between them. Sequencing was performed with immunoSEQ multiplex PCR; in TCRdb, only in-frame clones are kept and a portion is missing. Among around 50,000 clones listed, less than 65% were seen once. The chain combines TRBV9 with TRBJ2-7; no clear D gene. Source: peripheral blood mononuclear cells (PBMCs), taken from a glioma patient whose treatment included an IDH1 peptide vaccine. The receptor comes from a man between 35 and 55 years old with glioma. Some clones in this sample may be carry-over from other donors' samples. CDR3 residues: CASSVGRSLWDEQYF. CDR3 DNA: TGTGCCAGCAGCGTAGGCCGGAGCCTGTGGGACGAGCAGTACTTC. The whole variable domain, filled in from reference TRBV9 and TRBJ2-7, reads DSGVTQTPKHLITATGQRVTLRCSPRSGDLSVYWYQQSLDQGLQFLIQYYNGEERAKGNILERFSAQQFPDLHSELNLSSLELGDSALYFCASSVGRSLWDEQYFGPGTRLTVT.